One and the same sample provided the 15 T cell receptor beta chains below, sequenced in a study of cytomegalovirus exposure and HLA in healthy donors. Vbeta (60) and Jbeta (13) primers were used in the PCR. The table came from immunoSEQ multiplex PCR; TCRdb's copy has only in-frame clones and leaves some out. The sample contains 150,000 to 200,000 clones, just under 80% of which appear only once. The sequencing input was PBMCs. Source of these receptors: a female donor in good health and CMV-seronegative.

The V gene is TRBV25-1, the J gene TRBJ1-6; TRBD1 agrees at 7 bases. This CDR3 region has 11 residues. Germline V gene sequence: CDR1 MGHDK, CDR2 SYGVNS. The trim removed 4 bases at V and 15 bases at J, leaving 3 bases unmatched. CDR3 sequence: CASSGQGLLHF. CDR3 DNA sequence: TGTGCCAGCAGTGGACAGGGACTCCTCCACTTT. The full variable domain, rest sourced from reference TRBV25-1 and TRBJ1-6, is EADIYQTPRYLVIGTGKKITLECSQTMGHDKMYWYQQDPGMELHLIHYSYGVNSTEKGDLSSESTVSRIRTEHFPLTLESARPSHTSQYLCASSGQGLLHFGNGTRLTVT.

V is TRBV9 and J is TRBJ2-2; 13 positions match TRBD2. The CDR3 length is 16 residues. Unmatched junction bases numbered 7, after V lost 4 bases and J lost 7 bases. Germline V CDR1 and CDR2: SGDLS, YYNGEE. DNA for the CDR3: TGTGCCAGCAGCTACTCGGGACTAGCGGGAAACGGGGAGCTGTTTTTT. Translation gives CASSYSGLAGNGELFF. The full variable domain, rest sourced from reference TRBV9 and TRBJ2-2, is DSGVTQTPKHLITATGQRVTLRCSPRSGDLSVYWYQQSLDQGLQFLIQYYNGEERAKGNILERFSAQQFPDLHSELNLSSLELGDSALYFCASSYSGLAGNGELFFGEGSRLTVL.

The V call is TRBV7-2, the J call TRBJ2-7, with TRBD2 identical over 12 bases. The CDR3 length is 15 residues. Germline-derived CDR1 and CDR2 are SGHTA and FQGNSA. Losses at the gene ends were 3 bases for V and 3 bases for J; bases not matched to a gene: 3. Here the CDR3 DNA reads TGTGCCAGCAGCTTCGGACTAGCGGGGTTCTACGAGCAGTACTTC. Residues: CASSFGLAGFYEQYF.

The CDR3 reads CASSGTENYGYTF. CDR3 bases: TGTGCCAGCAGTGGGACAGAGAACTATGGCTACACCTTC. The V call is TRBV2, the J call TRBJ1-2; perhaps TRBD1 as D (6 bases). The ends were cut back, 4 bases at V and 2 bases at J, with 8 bases in the middle. The V gene's germline CDR1 is SNHLY and CDR2 FYNNEI. The CDR3 is 13 amino acids.

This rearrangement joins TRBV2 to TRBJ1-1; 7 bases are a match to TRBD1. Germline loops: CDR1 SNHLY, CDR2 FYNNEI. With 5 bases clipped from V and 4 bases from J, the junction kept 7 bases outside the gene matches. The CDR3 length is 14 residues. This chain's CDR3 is CASSTTGFSTEAFF. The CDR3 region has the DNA TGTGCCAGCAGTACGACAGGGTTTAGCACTGAAGCTTTCTTT. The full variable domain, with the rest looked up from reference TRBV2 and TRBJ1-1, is EPEVTQTPSHQVTQMGQEVILRCVPISNHLYFYWYRQILGQKVEFLVSFYNNEISEKSEIFDDQFSVERPDGSNFTLKIRSTKLEDSAMYFCASSTTGFSTEAFFGQGTRLTVV.

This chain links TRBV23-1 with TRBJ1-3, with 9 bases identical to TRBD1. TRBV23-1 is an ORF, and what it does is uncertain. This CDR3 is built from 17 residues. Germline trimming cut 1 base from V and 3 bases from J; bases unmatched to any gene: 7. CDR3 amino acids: CASSQLPTGGSGNTIYF. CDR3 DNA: TGCGCCAGCAGTCAATTGCCGACAGGGGGTAGTGGAAACACCATATATTTT.

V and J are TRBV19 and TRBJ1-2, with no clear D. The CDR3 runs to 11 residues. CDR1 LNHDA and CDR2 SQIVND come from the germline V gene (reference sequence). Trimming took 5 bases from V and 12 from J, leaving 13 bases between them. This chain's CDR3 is CASSGPEFHTF. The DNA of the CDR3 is TGTGCCAGTAGTGGTCCAGAATTCCACACCTTC.

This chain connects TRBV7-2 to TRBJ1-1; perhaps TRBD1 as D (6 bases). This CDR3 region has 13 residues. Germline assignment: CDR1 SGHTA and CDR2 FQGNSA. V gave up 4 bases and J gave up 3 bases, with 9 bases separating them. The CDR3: CASSYTGYTEAFF. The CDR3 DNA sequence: TGTGCCAGCAGCTATACAGGGTACACTGAAGCTTTCTTT.

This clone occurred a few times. For the CDR3, the DNA is TGTGCCAGCAGCCTCCCTCTCGCGCGGTATAACTATGGCTACACCTTC. This codes for CASSLPLARYNYGYTF. The chain employs TRBV5-8 and TRBJ1-2, with unresolved D. The V end lost 4 bases, the J end lost 1 base, and 17 bases lay between the germline ends. Looked up from germline, CDR1 is SGHTS and CDR2 is YDEGEE. The CDR3 is made up of 16 amino acids.

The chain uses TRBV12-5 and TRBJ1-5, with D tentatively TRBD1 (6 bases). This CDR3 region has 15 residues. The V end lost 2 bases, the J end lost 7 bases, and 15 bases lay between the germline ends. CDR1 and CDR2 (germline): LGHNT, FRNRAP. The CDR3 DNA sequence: TGTGCTAGTGGTTTGCCGGGGGGCCCTAAACAGCCCCAGCATTTT. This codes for CASGLPGGPKQPQHF. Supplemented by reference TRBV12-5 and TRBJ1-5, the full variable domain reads DARVTQTPRHKVTEMGQEVTMRCQPILGHNTVFWYRQTMMQGLELLAYFRNRAPLDDSGMPKDRFSAEMPDATLATLKIQPSEPRDSAVYFCASGLPGGPKQPQHFGDGTRLSIL.

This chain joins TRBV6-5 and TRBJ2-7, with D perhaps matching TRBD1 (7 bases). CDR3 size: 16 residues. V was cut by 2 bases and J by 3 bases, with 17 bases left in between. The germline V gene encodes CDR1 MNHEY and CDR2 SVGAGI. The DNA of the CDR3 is TGTGCCAGCAGTTACGGCGGAGGGGGCGCCGTCTACGAGCAGTACTTC. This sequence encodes CASSYGGGGAVYEQYF.

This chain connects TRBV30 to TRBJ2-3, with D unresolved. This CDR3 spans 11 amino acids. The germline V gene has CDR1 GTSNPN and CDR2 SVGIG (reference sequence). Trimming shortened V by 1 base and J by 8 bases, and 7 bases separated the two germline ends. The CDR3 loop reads CAWSEAGTQYF. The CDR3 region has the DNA TGTGCCTGGAGTGAAGCAGGTACGCAGTATTTT.

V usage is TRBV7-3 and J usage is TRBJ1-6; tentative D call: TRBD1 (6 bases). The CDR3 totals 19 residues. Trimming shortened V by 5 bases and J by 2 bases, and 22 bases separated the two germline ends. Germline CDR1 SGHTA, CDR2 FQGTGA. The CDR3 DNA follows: TGTGCCAGCAGCGTGCGACAGGTACCAGGAAGCGCCTATAATTCACCCCTCCACTTT. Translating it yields CASSVRQVPGSAYNSPLHF.

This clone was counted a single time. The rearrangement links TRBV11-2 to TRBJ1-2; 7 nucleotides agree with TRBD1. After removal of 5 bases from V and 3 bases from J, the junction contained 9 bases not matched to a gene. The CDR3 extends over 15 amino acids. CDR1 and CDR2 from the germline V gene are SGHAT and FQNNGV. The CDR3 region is CASSRLTGDDYGYTF. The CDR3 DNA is TGTGCCAGCAGCCGATTAACAGGGGATGACTATGGCTACACCTTC.

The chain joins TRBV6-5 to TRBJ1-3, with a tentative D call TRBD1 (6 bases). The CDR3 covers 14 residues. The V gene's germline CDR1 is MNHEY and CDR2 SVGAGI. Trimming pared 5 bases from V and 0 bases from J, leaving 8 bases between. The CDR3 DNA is TGTGCCAGCAGTCGGGACATCTCTGGAAACACCATATATTTT. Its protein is CASSRDISGNTIYF.